What follows are 3 T cell receptor beta chains derived from one specimen sequenced in a study of T-cell memory formation after mild COVID-19. TCRdb processed the 5' RACE reads anew with MiXCR; each CDR3 protein has one entry. The repertoire includes more than 350,000 distinct CDR3 sequences, 15% to 20% of them detected once, and around a fifth sits in the top ten. Specimen: PBMCs or a T cell subset sorted from them (not recorded which). These TCRs come from a young man who had mild COVID-19 (a few samples of this study predate the infection). Cell type and time point are not known.

The V call is TRBV7-9, the J call TRBJ2-3; tentative D call: TRBD1 (6 bases). V lost 4 bases to trimming and J lost 8 bases, with 10 bases between them. This CDR3 region has 12 residues. Germline V gene data show CDR1 as SEHNR and CDR2 as FQNEAQ (reference sequence). The CDR3 coding sequence is TGTGCCAGCAGCTCAGACAGGAGTACGCAGTATTTT. Translating it yields CASSSDRSTQYF. Drawing the rest from reference TRBV7-9 and TRBJ2-3, the complete variable domain is DTGVSQNPRHKITKRGQNVTFRCDPISEHNRLYWYRQTLGQGPEFLTYFQNEAQLEKSRLLSDRFSAERPKGSFSTLEIQRTEQGDSAMYLCASSSDRSTQYFGPGTRLTVL.

The V call is TRBV4-1, the J call TRBJ2-2, with 11 nucleotides matching TRBD1. V lost 1 base to trimming and J lost 4 bases; unmatched junction nucleotides: 2. Germline assignment: CDR1 MGHRA and CDR2 YSYEKL. The CDR3 has 16 amino acids. CDR3 coding DNA: TGCGCCAGCAGCCAAGGGACAGGGGGCCGCACCGGGGAGCTGTTTTTT. Translation gives CASSQGTGGRTGELFF.

V usage is TRBV4-1 and J usage is TRBJ2-3; D not certain. V was clipped by 0 bases and J by 0 bases, with 10 bases between them. There are 16 residues in the CDR3. The germline V gene encodes CDR1 MGHRA and CDR2 YSYEKL. CDR3 DNA sequence: TGCGCCAGCAGCCAAGAAGCAGGTTCTAGCACAGATACGCAGTATTTT. It is translated as CASSQEAGSSTDTQYF.